This T cell receptor (beta chain) was sequenced for a study of Ad26.COV2.S vaccination and SARS-CoV-2 variants. Study summary: Trial arm assignment for the donor was COV1001 Ad26.COV2.S.

Regarding treatment: 15 to 20 received Ad26.COV2.S at low or high dose, single or two shots; about 5 received placebo; per-sample allocation not given. Collection of the samples took place on day 63 after the first injection of vaccine or placebo. Some clones are missing from TCRdb's copy, which holds only in-frame ones; the method was immunoSEQ multiplex PCR. The sample gives more than 300,000 clones, about 86% of which show up once; 1.5% to 2.5% is in the top ten. The sample here was peripheral blood, taken in a trial of Ad26.COV2.S vaccine versus placebo. The receptor's source is a person between 18 and 59 years old who received the Ad26.COV2.S COVID-19 vaccine or a placebo.

CDR3 in amino acids: CATSREGTTNEKLFF. Here the CDR3 DNA reads TGTGCCACCAGCAGAGAAGGGACAACTAATGAAAAACTGTTTTTT. The chain carries TRBV15 and TRBJ1-4; D not resolved. The V gene's germline CDR1 is LNHNV and CDR2 YYDKDF (reference sequence). The CDR3 covers 15 residues. The ends were cut back, 0 bases at V and 0 bases at J, with 5 bases in the middle.